The 9 T cell receptor beta chains below all came from one sample that was sequenced in a study of CD8 T cells in ankylosing spondylitis (dated by TCRdb to 2016 to 2017). The research as a whole found: Blood from ankylosing spondylitis patients appeared to be characterized by a TCR beta motif composed of about eight highly homologous amino acid variants.

The library relied on 5' RACE. These reads were obtained on an Illumina HiSeq 2500. TCRdb ran its own pipeline on the public reads, namely fastp trimming at Q25 and MiXCR clone calling, and kept in-frame beta chains. Rows merge per CDR3 protein into single entries with the most common DNA and genes. Within this sample are under 950,000 distinct CDR3 sequences, with roughly 19% of them counted one time only. Of the sample, 15% to 20% is held by the ten largest clones. Their antigens are not known. The sequenced sample was blood, either unsorted or a sorted T cell fraction (not recorded which). These receptors all stem from a male donor with ankylosing spondylitis.

The chain couples TRBV5-1 to TRBJ1-6, with 9 bases aligning to TRBD1. Per germline, CDR1 SGHRS and CDR2 YFSETQ. The CDR3 has 12 amino acids. The V gene end was trimmed by 3 bases and the J gene end by 14 bases; junction bases not matched to a gene: 3. The CDR3 sequence is CASSSDRGTLHF. CDR3 DNA sequence: TGCGCCAGCAGCTCAGACAGGGGGACCCTCCACTTT.

This clonotype was seen only a few times. CDR3 DNA sequence: TGCGCCAGCAGCCCACGCGCAGGGCTGAACACTGAAGCTTTCTTT. Protein product: CASSPRAGLNTEAFF. This chain uses TRBV4-1 with TRBJ1-1, with TRBD1 as a possible D gene (5 bases). Germline V gene lookup returns CDR1 MGHRA and CDR2 YSYEKL. The CDR3 runs 15 residues. With 4 bases removed from V and 0 bases from J, the gap between germline ends came to 12 bases.

About this clonotype: At one boundary the junction diverges from the germline segment, which might be a read error. This chain links TRBV5-5 with TRBJ2-1; D is possibly TRBD1 (5 bases). In germline, CDR1 is SGHKS, CDR2 YYEKEE (reference sequence). This CDR3 is 15 amino acids long. The CDR3 coding sequence is TGTGCCAGCAGCTTGGATGGGGCCCCCTACATTGAGCAGTTCTTC. As protein: CASSLDGAPYIEQFF.

The chain employs TRBV12-3 or TRBV12-4 and TRBJ2-2; no clear D. The CDR3 covers 18 residues. Trimming took 5 bases from V and 3 from J, leaving 22 bases between them. The DNA of the CDR3 is TGTGCCAGCAGTCCCAAATCCAAATGGGCCGAGTACACCGGGGAGCTGTTTTTT. Translated: CASSPKSKWAEYTGELFF.

The chain joins TRBV20-1 to TRBJ1-6; 10 positions agree with TRBD1. Germline-derived CDR1 and CDR2 are DFQATT and SNEGSKA (reference sequence). V trimming: 0 bases; J trimming: 9 bases; junction bases outside the gene matches: 8. The CDR3 is 16 amino acids. The CDR3 DNA reads as TGCAGTGCTAGAGACCCTTGGGACAGGGGTGGTTCACCCCTCCACTTT. Amino acid sequence: CSARDPWDRGGSPLHF.

The chain couples TRBV5-1 to TRBJ2-3, with 7 bases aligning to TRBD1. The V and J ends lost 4 bases and 6 bases, in that order; junction bases with no gene match: 8. Germline V gene sequence: CDR1 SGHRS, CDR2 YFSETQ. This CDR3 is 14 amino acids long. CDR3: CASSPGQAEDTQYF. CDR3 DNA: TGCGCCAGCAGCCCAGGACAGGCGGAGGATACGCAGTATTTT.

The chain joins TRBV6-6 to TRBJ1-6; maybe TRBD1 (5 bases). Trimming removed 6 bases from V and 9 bases from J, with 12 bases in between. The CDR3 totals 13 residues. CDR1 MNHNY and CDR2 SVGAGI come from the germline V gene (reference sequence). The CDR3 region is CASSKNGGSPLHF. The CDR3 bases are TGTGCCAGCAGCAAGAATGGGGGTTCACCCCTCCACTTT.

In this sample, this clonotype turned up a few times. The rearrangement joins TRBV9 to TRBJ1-2, with TRBD1 identical over 10 bases. The CDR3 runs 17 residues. Germline-derived CDR1 and CDR2 are SGDLS and YYNGEE. Losses at the gene ends were 3 bases for V and 1 base for J; bases not matched to a gene: 9. The CDR3 loop is CASSAEGQGKGNYGYTF. The CDR3 nucleotides read TGTGCCAGCAGCGCAGAGGGACAGGGGAAGGGTAACTATGGCTACACCTTC.

This clonotype was seen a few times. The chain recombines TRBV4-1 with TRBJ2-2, with TRBD1 matching over 9 bases. J lost 7 bases, V lost 2 bases, and 5 bases had no gene match. The CDR3 consists of 15 residues. Germline V gene sequence: CDR1 MGHRA, CDR2 YSYEKL. This CDR3 is CASSQRTGGGGELFF. The CDR3 nucleotides read TGCGCCAGCAGCCAAAGAACAGGGGGCGGCGGGGAGCTGTTTTTT.